A single T cell receptor beta chain is shown here with its context. The antigen is not known. The source of the sample is a study of T cells in localized non-small cell lung cancer. Germline CDR1 MNHEY, CDR2 SMNVEV (reference sequence). This CDR3 has 14 residues. Trimming cost V 9 bases and J 4 bases; bases outside gene matches: 6. Sequenced by immunoSEQ multiplex PCR; TCRdb stores in-frame clones only, minus some. In the table there are around 26,000 clones, around 90% of which are singletons. General study points: Compared with tumor, uninvolved adjacent lung displayed greater T cell clonality, ranking highest overall. Across samples, adjacent lung featured a median around 57 of the top 100 tumor clones.

The TCR was taken from a woman aged 18 to 55 with stage I lung adenocarcinoma. V usage is TRBV27 and J usage is TRBJ2-2, with 9 bases identical to TRBD1. The sample here was peripheral blood, taken before any cancer treatment. The CDR3 spells CASQRTGATGELFF. CDR3 coding DNA: TGTGCCAGTCAGAGGACAGGGGCCACCGGGGAGCTGTTTTTT.